This is a list of T cell receptor beta chains from one sample in a study of T cell changes during pregnancy in multiple sclerosis. TCRdb's table, derived via immunoSEQ multiplex PCR, lists solely in-frame clones and lacks some. This table holds about 36,000 clones, 93% found once. Sequencing used CD4+ T cells from peripheral blood mononuclear cells, obtained in the first trimester of pregnancy. These receptors all stem from a female donor with multiple sclerosis, enrolled in a pregnancy study. Both conserved end residues are part of each CDR3. The D gene is left open where the match is weak. A clone size is listed for some rows: how often the clone was seen (once, few, many), or a class if it is expanded.

d_call j_call v_call clone_size cdr3_aa cdr3_nt
- TRBJ2-7 TRBV27 - CASSLGHKRYEQYF TGTGCCAGCAGTTTGGGACACAAACGCTACGAGCAGTACTTC
TRBD1 TRBJ1-3 TRBV19 - CASSPLLRLSRGQSGNTIYF TGTGCCAGTAGTCCACTACTTCGTCTCTCCAGGGGGCAATCTGGAAACACCATATATTTT
- TRBJ2-5 TRBV25-1 - CASSEYRQGKTQYF TGTGCCAGCAGTGAATATCGGCAGGGGAAGACCCAGTACTTC
- TRBJ2-3 TRBV9 - CASSVSGRTDTQYF TGTGCCAGCAGCGTTAGCGGACGCACAGATACGCAGTATTTT
TRBD1 TRBJ2-3 TRBV7-9 - CASSRTGTGKTDTQYF TGTGCCAGCAGCCGGACCGGGACAGGGAAGACAGATACGCAGTATTTT
- TRBJ1-1 TRBV18 - CASSPRRIRGTEAFF TGTGCCAGCTCACCGAGGAGGATTAGAGGTACTGAAGCTTTCTTT
- TRBJ1-1 TRBV19 - CASIREGRAFF TGTGCCAGTATCAGGGAGGGGCGAGCTTTCTTT
TRBD1 TRBJ2-5 TRBV4-2 - CASSQGIEGGAETQYF TGTGCCAGCAGCCAAGGCATCGAAGGGGGCGCGGAGACCCAGTACTTC
- TRBJ1-2 TRBV6-4 - CASSDRRGSGYTF TGTGCCAGCAGTGACAGACGGGGGAGCGGCTACACCTTC
TRBD2 TRBJ2-7 TRBV7-2 - CASSTQSGAYEQYF TGTGCCAGCAGCACACAAAGCGGGGCCTACGAGCAGTACTTC
- TRBJ2-5 TRBV10-3 - CAIGRPGEETQYF TGTGCCATCGGTCGTCCGGGGGAAGAGACCCAGTACTTC
- TRBJ1-2 TRBV10-3 - CAIWQFGNYGYTF TGTGCCATCTGGCAGTTTGGTAACTATGGCTACACCTTC
- TRBJ2-1 TRBV7-9 - CASSLGTSSYNEQFF TGTGCCAGCAGCCTCGGGACTTCCTCCTACAATGAGCAGTTCTTC
- TRBJ2-3 TRBV2 - CASNKAVSTDTQYF TGTGCCAGCAATAAGGCGGTTTCGACAGATACGCAGTATTTT
TRBD1 TRBJ1-5 TRBV19 once CASTIRQGNSNQPQHF TGTGCCAGTACCATTCGACAGGGTAATAGCAATCAGCCCCAGCATTTT
TRBD2 TRBJ2-5 TRBV2 - CASSSGLAAGTQYF TGTGCCAGCAGTTCGGGACTAGCCGCGGGGACCCAGTACTTC
- TRBJ2-5 TRBV15 once CATSRGQRATQETQYF TGTGCCACCAGCAGAGGACAGCGGGCCACCCAAGAGACCCAGTACTTC
- TRBJ2-3 TRBV5-4 - CASSLGGVPAFRTDTQYF TGTGCCAGCAGCTTGGGGGGGGTCCCGGCCTTCCGCACAGATACGCAGTATTTT
- TRBJ1-2 TRBV4-3 - CASSQDRAISGYGYTF TGCGCCAGCAGCCAAGACCGCGCGATCTCGGGCTATGGCTACACCTTC
- TRBJ2-7 TRBV11-1 - CASSLAAPYEQYF TGTGCCAGCAGCTTAGCGGCCCCCTACGAGCAGTACTTC
TRBD1 TRBJ2-2 TRBV18 once CASSSSPGQFNTGELFF TGTGCCAGCTCATCTTCGCCGGGACAGTTTAACACCGGGGAGCTGTTTTTT
- TRBJ1-1 TRBV5-4 - CASSRGGAGGPEAFF TGTGCCAGCAGCCGGGGGGGAGCCGGGGGGCCTGAAGCTTTCTTT
TRBD1 TRBJ1-1 TRBV28 - CASSLRQGAKNTEAFF TGTGCCAGCAGTTTAAGGCAGGGGGCTAAGAACACTGAAGCTTTCTTT
TRBD1 TRBJ2-5 TRBV5-1 - CASSLEGQGRRETQYF TGCGCCAGCAGCTTGGAGGGACAGGGAAGGAGGGAGACCCAGTACTTC
TRBD2 TRBJ2-3 TRBV5-1 - CASSWGGRLNTDTQYF TGCGCCAGCAGCTGGGGGGGACGATTGAACACAGATACGCAGTATTTT
- TRBJ1-1 TRBV28 once CASSFPTHIGGTEAFF TGTGCCAGCAGTTTTCCGACCCATATTGGAGGCACTGAAGCTTTCTTT
- TRBJ2-4 TRBV18 - CASSPDLLLGQYF TGTGCCAGCTCACCGGATCTTTTACTAGGCCAGTACTTC
- TRBJ2-3 TRBV5-1 - CASSFDFTDTQYF TGCGCCAGCAGCTTTGACTTTACAGATACGCAGTATTTT
TRBD1 TRBJ1-5 TRBV5-5 - CASSWGDRDRNQPQHF TGTGCCAGCAGCTGGGGGGACAGGGATCGCAATCAGCCCCAGCATTTT
- TRBJ2-1 TRBV9 - CASSVSVGSYNEQFF TGTGCCAGCAGCGTAAGCGTAGGCTCCTACAATGAGCAGTTCTTC
TRBD1 TRBJ1-1 TRBV6-1 - CASSAAPTGRTEAFF TGTGCCAGCAGTGCGGCGCCGACAGGGCGGACTGAAGCTTTCTTT
- TRBJ1-1 TRBV7-9 few CASSRGRGGTEAFF TGTGCCAGCAGCCGTGGACGGGGTGGCACTGAAGCTTTCTTT
TRBD1 TRBJ1-5 TRBV2 - CASSRGEGGGQPQHF TGTGCCAGCAGCAGAGGGGAAGGGGGCGGGCAGCCCCAGCATTTT
- TRBJ2-7 TRBV18 - CASSPFRGNPYEQYF TGTGCCAGCTCACCATTTAGGGGAAATCCCTACGAGCAGTACTTC
TRBD2 TRBJ2-3 TRBV5-5 once CASSLGLAGPDTQYF TGTGCCAGCAGCTTGGGACTAGCGGGGCCAGATACGCAGTATTTT
- TRBJ2-2 TRBV2 - CASRETGTLGELFF TGTGCCAGCAGGGAAACCGGGACACTCGGGGAGCTGTTTTTT
- TRBJ2-3 TRBV9 - CASSVGLSDTQYF TGTGCCAGCAGCGTTGGGCTTTCAGATACGCAGTATTTT
- TRBJ1-1 TRBV5-1 - CASSPQGQANTEAFF TGCGCCAGCAGTCCTCAGGGTCAGGCGAACACTGAAGCTTTCTTT
- TRBJ1-1 TRBV11-1 - CASSLIEDTEAFF TGTGCCAGCAGCTTGATTGAGGACACTGAAGCTTTCTTT
- TRBJ2-1 TRBV14 - CASSLGSEQFF TGTGCCAGCAGCCTGGGGAGCGAGCAGTTCTTC
TRBD1 TRBJ1-6 TRBV5-4 once CASRDGQGTNNSPLHF TGTGCCAGCAGGGATGGACAGGGGACTAATAATTCACCCCTCCACTTT
TRBD1 TRBJ2-7 TRBV27 - CASSRTGGAYEQYF TGTGCCAGCAGTCGGACAGGGGGTGCCTACGAGCAGTACTTC
- TRBJ2-2 TRBV6-1 once CASSESRRGPTGELFF TGTGCCAGCAGTGAATCGAGGCGCGGCCCCACCGGGGAGCTGTTTTTT
- TRBJ1-2 TRBV28 once CASSDPGYGYTF TGTGCCAGCAGCGATCCAGGGTATGGCTACACCTTC
- TRBJ1-3 TRBV7-8 - CASSDRGPGYTIYF TGTGCCAGCAGCGACCGGGGTCCCGGATACACCATATATTTT
TRBD1 TRBJ1-4 TRBV7-9 few CASSLDRGHEKLFF TGTGCCAGCAGCTTAGACAGGGGGCATGAAAAACTGTTTTTT
- TRBJ2-1 TRBV28 - CASSLLADEQFF TGTGCCAGCAGTTTATTAGCGGATGAGCAGTTCTTC
TRBD2 TRBJ2-1 TRBV10-2 - CASRGALLAGGPDEQFF TGCGCCAGCAGGGGGGCCTTACTAGCGGGAGGGCCTGATGAGCAGTTCTTC
- TRBJ1-2 TRBV7-9 - CASSLRQAGYGYTF TGTGCCAGCAGCTTACGGCAGGCGGGATATGGCTACACCTTC
- TRBJ1-5 TRBV18 - CASSNSGDQPQHF TGTGCCAGCTCAAATTCCGGGGATCAGCCCCAGCATTTT
- TRBJ2-2 TRBV20-1 - CSAREYGELFF TGCAGTGCTAGAGAATACGGGGAGCTGTTTTTT
TRBD1 TRBJ1-5 TRBV4-3 once CASSQGTGSGQPQHF TGCGCCAGCAGCCAAGGGACAGGGTCTGGTCAGCCCCAGCATTTT